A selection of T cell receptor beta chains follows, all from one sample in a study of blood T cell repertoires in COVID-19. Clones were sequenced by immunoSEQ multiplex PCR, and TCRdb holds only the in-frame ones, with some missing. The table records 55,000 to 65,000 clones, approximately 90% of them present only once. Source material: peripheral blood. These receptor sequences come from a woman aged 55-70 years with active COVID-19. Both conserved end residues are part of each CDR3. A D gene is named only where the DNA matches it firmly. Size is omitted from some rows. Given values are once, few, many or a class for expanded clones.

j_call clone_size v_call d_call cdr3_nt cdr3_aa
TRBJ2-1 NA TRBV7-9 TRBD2 TGTGCCAGCAGCTTAGTAAGCGGGACCTACAATGAGCAGTTCTTC CASSLVSGTYNEQFF
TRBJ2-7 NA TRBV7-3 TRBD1 TGTGCCAGCAGCCTGGGACAGGTACCCTACGAGCAGTACTTC CASSLGQVPYEQYF
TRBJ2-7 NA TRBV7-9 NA TGTGCCAGCAGCTTAGATACCAGATCCTACGAGCAGTACTTC CASSLDTRSYEQYF
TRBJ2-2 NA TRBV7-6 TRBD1 TGTGCCAGCAGCCCCTTCAGGGGGAGAGACACCGGGGAGCTGTTTTTT CASSPFRGRDTGELFF
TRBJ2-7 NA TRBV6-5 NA TGTGCCAGCAGAAGGGACTCGCGCTACGAGCAGTACTTC CASRRDSRYEQYF
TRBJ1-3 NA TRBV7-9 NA TGTGCCAGCAGCCAGCGGGAGGGGACCTCGTCAATCTCTGGAAACACCATATATTTT CASSQREGTSSISGNTIYF
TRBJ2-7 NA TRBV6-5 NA TGTGCCAGCAGTTACTCCGGCGGCTCCTACGAGCAGTACTTC CASSYSGGSYEQYF
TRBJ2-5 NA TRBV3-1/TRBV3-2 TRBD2 TGTGCCAGCAGCCAGATCTCTGAAGCGGGGGGAGGGGAGACCCAGTACTTC CASSQISEAGGGETQYF
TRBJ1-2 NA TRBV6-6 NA TGTGCCAGCAGTTCCTACGGGAACTATGGCTACACCTTC CASSSYGNYGYTF
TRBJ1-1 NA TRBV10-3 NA TGTGCCATCAGTGTTGAGGGCAAAGAGAACACTGAAGCTTTCTTT CAISVEGKENTEAFF
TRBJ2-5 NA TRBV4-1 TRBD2 TGCGCCAGCAGCCAAGGGGCACTAGCGGGGGGGCGTGAGACCCAGTACTTC CASSQGALAGGRETQYF
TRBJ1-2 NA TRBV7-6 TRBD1 TGTGCCAGCAGCTTAGCGGGACAGGGAGCAGGCTACACCTTC CASSLAGQGAGYTF
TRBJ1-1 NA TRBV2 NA TGTGCCAGCGACGCCAATAAACAGGCGTTGAACACTGAAGCTTTCTTT CASDANKQALNTEAFF
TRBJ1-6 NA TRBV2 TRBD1 TGTGCCAGCAGGCGACAGGGGGCTAGCTATAATTCACCCCTCCACTTT CASRRQGASYNSPLHF
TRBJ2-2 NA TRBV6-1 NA TGTGCCAGCAGTGAAGTCTACACCGGGGAGCTGTTTTTT CASSEVYTGELFF
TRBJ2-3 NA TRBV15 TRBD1 TGTGCCACCAGTAGAGGGGACAGTGAGATGGATACGCAGTATTTT CATSRGDSEMDTQYF
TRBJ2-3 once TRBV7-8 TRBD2 TGTGCCAGCACCCGGGGGGGGGCGCCGGGCACAGATACGCAGTATTTT CASTRGGAPGTDTQYF
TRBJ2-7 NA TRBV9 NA TGTGCCAGCAGCGTTGGCGACACCTCCTACGAGCAGTACTTC CASSVGDTSYEQYF
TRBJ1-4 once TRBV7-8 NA TGTGCCAGCAGCTTAGGGGGACATGATTGGGAAAAACTGTTTTTT CASSLGGHDWEKLFF
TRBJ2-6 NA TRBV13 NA TGTGCCAGCAGCTTAGGGACGGGCTCTGGGGCCAACGTCCTGACTTTC CASSLGTGSGANVLTF
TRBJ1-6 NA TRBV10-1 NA TGCGCCAGCAGCCCCAGGAATTCACCCCTCCACTTT CASSPRNSPLHF
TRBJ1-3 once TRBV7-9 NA TGTGCCAGCAGCCCAGGGAATGGAAACACCATATATTTT CASSPGNGNTIYF
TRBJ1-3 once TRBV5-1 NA TGCGCCAGCAGCTTGCCGGCGGGGAACTCTGGAAACACCATATATTTT CASSLPAGNSGNTIYF
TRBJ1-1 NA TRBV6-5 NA TGTGCCAGCAGTTACCCACAAAAGACAGGTGAAGCTTTCTTT CASSYPQKTGEAFF
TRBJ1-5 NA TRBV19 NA TGTGCCAGTAGTCCTTGGACAGACAATCAGCCCCAGCATTTT CASSPWTDNQPQHF
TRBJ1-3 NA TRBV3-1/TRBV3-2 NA TGTGCCAGCAGCCACGACTTTGCCCTATCTGGAAACACCATATATTTT CASSHDFALSGNTIYF
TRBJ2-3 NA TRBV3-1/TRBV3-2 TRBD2 TGTGCCAGCAGCCAAGTCGGGACTAGCGGGGGCCGCACAGATACGCAGTATTTT CASSQVGTSGGRTDTQYF
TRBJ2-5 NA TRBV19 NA TGTGCCAGTAGTCCCGGGGGGCAGGGGACCCAGTACTTC CASSPGGQGTQYF
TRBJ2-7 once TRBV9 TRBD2 TGTGCCAGCAGCGTAGTGGCTAGCGGGGGTGGCGAGCAGTACTTC CASSVVASGGGEQYF
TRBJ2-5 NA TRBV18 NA TGTGCCAGCTCACCGCGGGAGACCCAGTACTTC CASSPRETQYF
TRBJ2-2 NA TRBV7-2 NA TGTGCCAGCAGCTTAGTTGCCGGGGGAAACACCGGGGAGCTGTTTTTT CASSLVAGGNTGELFF
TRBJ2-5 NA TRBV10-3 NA TGTGCCATCAGTGAGTCGGTTGGGCGTGAGACCCAGTACTTC CAISESVGRETQYF
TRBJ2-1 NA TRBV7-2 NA TGTGCCAGCAGCGCCTACAGCCCCTACAATGAGCAGTTCTTC CASSAYSPYNEQFF
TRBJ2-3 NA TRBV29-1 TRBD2 TGCAGCGTTGAACGGGCGGGGGGGGTGGCAGATACGCAGTATTTT CSVERAGGVADTQYF
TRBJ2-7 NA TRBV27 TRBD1 TGTGCCAGCAGTTTATTCTACTCGGTGGACAGGGGGTACGAGCAGTACTTC CASSLFYSVDRGYEQYF
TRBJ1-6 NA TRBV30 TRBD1 TGTGCCTGGAGTTACGGGACAGGGTCGTATTCACCCCTCCACTTT CAWSYGTGSYSPLHF
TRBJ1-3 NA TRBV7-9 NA TGTGCCAGCAGCTTCGCAGGCTTCTCTGGAAACACCATATATTTT CASSFAGFSGNTIYF
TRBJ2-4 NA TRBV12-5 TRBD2 TGTGCTAGTGGTCTCCTCTTACTAGCGGGGGGGCGCGGAGCCAAAAACATTCAGTACTTC CASGLLLLAGGRGAKNIQYF
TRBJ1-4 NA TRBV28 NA TGTGCCAGCAGGGGTGGGGGGAATGAAAAACTGTTTTTT CASRGGGNEKLFF
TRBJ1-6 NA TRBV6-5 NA TGTGCCAGCAGTTGGGAGTGGCGGGAAGGTTCACCCCTCCACTTT CASSWEWREGSPLHF
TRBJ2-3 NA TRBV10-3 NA TGTGCCATCAGTGACTATTCTAGCACAGATACGCAGTATTTT CAISDYSSTDTQYF
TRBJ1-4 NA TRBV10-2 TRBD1 TGCGCCAGCAGGTCGGGACAGGGAACCACTAATGAAAAACTGTTTTTT CASRSGQGTTNEKLFF
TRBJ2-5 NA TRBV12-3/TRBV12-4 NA TGTGCCAGCAGTTTCGGGGGACAAGAGACCCAGTACTTC CASSFGGQETQYF
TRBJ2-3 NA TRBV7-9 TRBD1 TGTGCCAGCAGCGTCCCCAGGGGGCTTTCCATGACCAGAGAGTATTTT CASSVPRGLSMTREYF
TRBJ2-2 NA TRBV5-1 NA TGCGCCAGCAGCTTGGATGCTGGGGGCGAGGACGGGGAGCTGTTTTTT CASSLDAGGEDGELFF
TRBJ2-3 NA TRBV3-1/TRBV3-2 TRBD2 TGTGCCAGCAGGCCCAGCGGGGCCCTCACAGATACGCAGTATTTT CASRPSGALTDTQYF
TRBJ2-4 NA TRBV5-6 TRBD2 TGTGCCAGCAGCCCACAACTAGCGGGGGGAACCAAAAACATTCAGTACTTC CASSPQLAGGTKNIQYF